This T cell receptor beta chain was found in a study of blood T cells in healthy people across ages. CDR1 is MNHEY, CDR2 SMNVEV, per germline (reference sequence). The CDR3 runs 15 residues. V shed 0 bases and J shed 11 bases, with 14 bases lying between them. A sample-barcoded 5' primer and a J-beta primer mix were used in a second PCR of about 6 to 12 cycles. Each CDR3 protein is one row after TCRdb ran MiXCR on the 5' RACE reads. The data contain about 970,000 distinct CDR3 sequences, 45% to 60% of them singletons. This TCR was recovered from an older woman in good health. The sequencing input was blood. The chain couples TRBV27 to TRBJ1-6, with D possibly TRBD1 on 5 matching bases. In DNA, the CDR3 is TGTGCCAGCAGTTTATCCGGACGGGGGTGGGCACCCCTCCACTTT. Translating gives CASSLSGRGWAPLHF.